A selection of T cell receptor beta chains follows, all from one sample in a study of T cell responses to AZD1222 COVID-19 vaccine. Using immunoSEQ multiplex PCR, the repertoire was profiled, and TCRdb retains in-frame clones only, with some absent. This table has some 130,000 clones, about 90% appearing once. The sample here was peripheral blood, taken on day 0 of AZD1222 vaccination. The receptors originated from an adult in good health. Each CDR3 is given with its conserved first and last residue. A D gene is named only where the DNA matches it firmly. Part of the rows lack a size; the others show once, few, many or a class for expanded clones.

d_call	clone_size	v_call	j_call	cdr3_aa	cdr3_nt
.	.	TRBV11-2	TRBJ2-7	CASSPEFAREQYF	TGTGCCAGCAGCCCAGAGTTTGCTCGGGAGCAGTACTTC
TRBD2	.	TRBV7-8	TRBJ2-5	CASSLGEGLGETQYF	TGTGCCAGCAGCTTAGGGGAGGGGCTGGGAGAGACCCAGTACTTC
.	once	TRBV2	TRBJ1-1	CASSGTIAFF	TGTGCCAGCAGTGGGACAATCGCTTTCTTT
TRBD1	.	TRBV27	TRBJ1-2	CASSLSTGGDYGYTF	TGTGCCAGCAGTTTATCAACAGGGGGTGACTATGGCTACACCTTC
.	.	TRBV7-9	TRBJ1-1	CASSLDFRALNTEAFF	TGTGCCAGCAGCTTAGATTTCCGAGCCTTGAACACTGAAGCTTTCTTT
.	.	TRBV28	TRBJ1-3	CASSLGWSSGNTIYF	TGTGCCAGCAGTTTAGGGTGGAGCTCTGGAAACACCATATATTTT
.	.	TRBV19	TRBJ1-5	CASSIRVEQPQHF	TGTGCCAGTAGTATCAGGGTCGAACAGCCCCAGCATTTT
TRBD1	.	TRBV6-5	TRBJ1-3	CASSYSSQGVGNTIYF	TGTGCCAGCAGTTACTCGAGTCAGGGGGTTGGAAACACCATATATTTT
.	.	TRBV14	TRBJ1-5	CASSQGGPQHF	TGTGCCAGCAGCCAAGGAGGGCCCCAGCATTTT
.	once	TRBV19	TRBJ1-1	CASSILGTRNTEAFF	TGTGCCAGTAGTATACTCGGGACGAGGAACACTGAAGCTTTCTTT
.	.	TRBV2	TRBJ1-2	CASSVLSSGDGYTF	TGTGCCAGCAGTGTTCTGAGCAGTGGGGATGGCTACACCTTC
.	.	TRBV2	TRBJ1-3	CATSYALSGNTIYF	TGTGCCACTAGTTATGCCCTCTCTGGAAACACCATATATTTT
.	.	TRBV30	TRBJ1-2	CAWSRQVGYTF	TGTGCCTGGAGTCGCCAGGTTGGCTACACCTTC
.	.	TRBV5-1	TRBJ1-3	CASSPGNTIYF	TGCGCCAGCAGCCCCGGAAACACCATATATTTT
.	.	TRBV5-4	TRBJ1-1	CASSIPGPLNTEAFF	TGTGCCAGCAGCATACCGGGACCCTTAAACACTGAAGCTTTCTTT
.	.	TRBV27	TRBJ2-7	CASSLNGPTYEQYF	TGTGCCAGCAGTTTAAACGGGCCCACCTACGAGCAGTACTTC
.	.	TRBV16	TRBJ1-1	CASSPSDFRGTEAFF	TGTGCCAGCAGCCCATCCGACTTCAGGGGAACTGAAGCTTTCTTT
.	.	TRBV4-1	TRBJ1-2	CASSQDRAGHAYGYTF	TGCGCCAGCAGCCAAGATCGGGCAGGTCACGCCTATGGCTACACCTTC
TRBD1	.	TRBV6-9	TRBJ1-1	CARTVGQGAKVNTEAFF	TGTGCCAGGACGGTGGGACAGGGGGCCAAGGTGAACACTGAAGCTTTCTTT
.	few	TRBV19	TRBJ1-1	CASSKRGGNTEAFF	TGTGCCAGTTCTAAGAGAGGGGGGAACACTGAAGCTTTCTTT
.	.	TRBV19	TRBJ1-4	CATSQGFEKLFF	TGTGCCACTTCACAGGGATTCGAAAAACTGTTTTTT
TRBD1	.	TRBV5-1	TRBJ1-2	CASSLGPNRGLPNGYTF	TGCGCCAGCAGCTTGGGACCTAACAGGGGGCTGCCCAATGGCTACACCTTC
.	.	TRBV10-3	TRBJ2-1	CAIRSLGNEQFF	TGTGCCATTAGGTCATTGGGGAATGAGCAGTTCTTC
.	.	TRBV7-2	TRBJ1-1	CASSSGLGSWNTEAFF	TGTGCCAGCAGCTCGGGGTTAGGGTCTTGGAACACTGAAGCTTTCTTT
.	.	TRBV30	TRBJ1-5	CAWSVMGNQPQHF	TGTGCCTGGAGTGTAATGGGTAATCAGCCCCAGCATTTT
TRBD1	.	TRBV30	TRBJ2-2	CAWTKPDRGRTGELFF	TGTGCCTGGACGAAACCTGACAGGGGGCGGACCGGGGAGCTGTTTTTT
.	once	TRBV4-1	TRBJ2-1	CASSQEESARNEQFF	TGCGCCAGCAGCCAAGAGGAGAGCGCCCGTAATGAGCAGTTCTTC
TRBD1	.	TRBV15	TRBJ1-2	CATSSGQGNDGYTF	TGTGCCACCAGCAGCGGACAGGGGAACGATGGCTACACCTTC
.	.	TRBV7-2	TRBJ2-2	CASSLGFGGATNTGELFF	TGTGCCAGCAGCTTAGGATTCGGGGGAGCGACTAACACCGGGGAGCTGTTTTTT
.	.	TRBV2	TRBJ1-1	CASSEVGAGRNTEAFF	TGTGCCAGCAGTGAAGTCGGCGCAGGAAGAAACACTGAAGCTTTCTTT
.	.	TRBV18	TRBJ1-1	CASSSGQNTEAFF	TGTGCCAGCTCATCAGGTCAGAACACTGAAGCTTTCTTT
.	.	TRBV9	TRBJ1-6	CASSVAGEFDSPLHF	TGTGCCAGCAGCGTAGCTGGGGAATTTGATTCACCCCTCCACTTT
.	.	TRBV29-1	TRBJ2-3	CSVEGGEDTQYF	TGCAGCGTGGAGGGGGGGGAAGATACGCAGTATTTT